These T cell receptor beta chains were read from a single sample in a study of identical twins. One entry per CDR3 protein, called by TCRdb with MiXCR from the 5' RACE reads. Found here are about 200,000 distinct CDR3 sequences, around 8.1% of them singletons; the top ten hold 1.5% to 2.5%. This sample also appeared in a second study, on yellow fever vaccine responses in identical twins.

Sequencing was done on a sample of memory (CD45RO+) T cells sorted from blood. All receptors come from a woman aged 18-29 years in good health. The CDR3 runs from the conserved cysteine through the conserved F or W. D genes are given only for firm matches. Size values are once, few and many counts, or a class for expanded clones, and some rows have none.

V gene: TRBV7-2
clone size: few
J gene: TRBJ1-1
D gene: -
CDR3 protein: CASSLSGPGITEAFF
CDR3 DNA: TGTGCCAGCAGCTTAAGCGGTCCAGGGATCACTGAAGCTTTCTTT

V gene: TRBV4-1
clone size: many
J gene: TRBJ2-7
D gene: -
CDR3 protein: CASSQEPPPYEQYF
CDR3 DNA: TGCGCCAGCAGCCAAGAACCCCCCCCCTACGAGCAGTACTTC

V gene: TRBV25-1
clone size: few
J gene: TRBJ2-3
D gene: TRBD1
CDR3 protein: CASSLRQGDYRATQYF
CDR3 DNA: TGTGCCAGCAGTCTCCGACAGGGGGACTACAGGGCTACGCAGTATTTT

V gene: TRBV20-1
clone size: once
J gene: TRBJ2-5
D gene: TRBD2
CDR3 protein: CCAGGEVQGGSETQYF
CDR3 DNA: TGCTGTGCCGGGGGGGAGGTGCAGGGAGGATCAGAGACCCAGTACTTC

V gene: TRBV7-8
clone size: -
J gene: TRBJ2-7
D gene: TRBD2
CDR3 protein: CASSRLSRGGARTYEQYF
CDR3 DNA: TGTGCCAGCAGCCGACTTTCTCGCGGGGGGGCTAGAACCTACGAGCAGTACTTC

V gene: TRBV25-1
clone size: few
J gene: TRBJ2-1
D gene: -
CDR3 protein: CASSARQTGTYNEQFF
CDR3 DNA: TGTGCCAGCAGTGCCCGACAGACCGGGACCTACAATGAGCAGTTCTTC

V gene: TRBV28
clone size: many
J gene: TRBJ2-5
D gene: TRBD1
CDR3 protein: CASSRTGRREETQYF
CDR3 DNA: TGTGCCAGCAGTCGGACAGGGAGGAGGGAAGAGACCCAGTACTTC

V gene: TRBV29-1
clone size: many
J gene: TRBJ2-3
D gene: TRBD1
CDR3 protein: CSVRDRGMSTTDTQYF
CDR3 DNA: TGCAGCGTCCGGGACAGGGGGATGAGCACCACAGATACGCAGTATTTT

V gene: TRBV5-1
clone size: many
J gene: TRBJ1-6
D gene: TRBD1
CDR3 protein: CASSFGTGVSPLHF
CDR3 DNA: TGCGCCAGCAGCTTTGGGACAGGGGTTTCACCCCTCCACTTT

V gene: TRBV12-3/TRBV12-4
clone size: few
J gene: TRBJ2-4
D gene: -
CDR3 protein: CASTTIGVGKNIQYF
CDR3 DNA: TGTGCCAGCACTACAATAGGGGTCGGCAAAAACATTCAGTACTTC

V gene: TRBV7-9
clone size: many
J gene: TRBJ2-7
D gene: -
CDR3 protein: CASSFENSYEQYF
CDR3 DNA: TGTGCCAGCAGCTTCGAAAACTCCTACGAGCAGTACTTC

V gene: TRBV28
clone size: -
J gene: TRBJ2-6
D gene: TRBD1
CDR3 protein: CASSFGTGGVGAGANVLTF
CDR3 DNA: TGTGCCAGCAGTTTTGGGACAGGGGGCGTGGGGGCTGGGGCCAACGTCCTGACTTTC

V gene: TRBV7-3
clone size: many
J gene: TRBJ2-3
D gene: -
CDR3 protein: CASSLGAVTDTQYF
CDR3 DNA: TGTGCCAGCAGCTTAGGTGCAGTGACAGATACGCAGTATTTT

V gene: TRBV6-2/TRBV6-3
clone size: -
J gene: TRBJ2-1
D gene: TRBD1
CDR3 protein: CASRGTAYNEQFF
CDR3 DNA: TGTGCCAGCAGGGGGACAGCCTACAATGAGCAGTTCTTC

V gene: TRBV5-1
clone size: many
J gene: TRBJ2-7
D gene: -
CDR3 protein: CASSLGGTELYEQYF
CDR3 DNA: TGCGCCAGCAGCTTGGGGGGGACGGAACTCTACGAGCAGTACTTC

V gene: TRBV6-1
clone size: few
J gene: TRBJ2-2
D gene: TRBD1
CDR3 protein: CASSADRGGTGELFF
CDR3 DNA: TGTGCCAGCAGCGCCGACAGGGGTGGCACCGGGGAGCTGTTTTTT

V gene: TRBV12-1
clone size: few
J gene: TRBJ2-5
D gene: -
CDR3 protein: CASSLPRLDGETQYF
CDR3 DNA: TGTGCCAGCAGCTTGCCACGACTAGACGGAGAGACCCAGTACTTC

V gene: TRBV20-1
clone size: -
J gene: TRBJ2-7
D gene: -
CDR3 protein: CSARDLRGSAHEQYF
CDR3 DNA: TGCAGTGCTAGAGATTTAAGGGGAAGCGCTCACGAGCAGTACTTC

V gene: TRBV20-1
clone size: -
J gene: TRBJ2-3
D gene: -
CDR3 protein: CSTRRASTDTQYF
CDR3 DNA: TGCAGTACGCGACGTGCTAGCACAGATACGCAGTATTTT

V gene: TRBV12-3/TRBV12-4
clone size: many
J gene: TRBJ2-5
D gene: -
CDR3 protein: CASSPDSNQETQYF
CDR3 DNA: TGTGCCAGCAGCCCGGACTCAAACCAAGAGACCCAGTACTTC

V gene: TRBV5-1
clone size: few
J gene: TRBJ2-5
D gene: -
CDR3 protein: CASSWRAQGETQYF
CDR3 DNA: TGCGCCAGCAGCTGGAGGGCTCAGGGAGAGACCCAGTACTTC

V gene: TRBV18
clone size: few
J gene: TRBJ2-7
D gene: -
CDR3 protein: CASSPPSGRGEQYF
CDR3 DNA: TGTGCCAGCTCACCACCGTCCGGGCGGGGCGAGCAGTACTTC

V gene: TRBV12-3/TRBV12-4
clone size: -
J gene: TRBJ2-6
D gene: -
CDR3 protein: CASSLPSQVANVLTF
CDR3 DNA: TGTGCCAGCAGTTTGCCTAGCCAGGTGGCCAACGTCCTGACTTTC

V gene: TRBV7-8
clone size: -
J gene: TRBJ2-3
D gene: TRBD2
CDR3 protein: CASSLGGGTTQYF
CDR3 DNA: TGTGCCAGCAGCTTAGGGGGGGGGACCACGCAGTATTTT

V gene: TRBV12-3/TRBV12-4
clone size: many
J gene: TRBJ1-5
D gene: TRBD1
CDR3 protein: CASSRRDRDQPQHF
CDR3 DNA: TGTGCCAGCAGCCGACGGGACAGGGATCAGCCCCAGCATTTT

V gene: TRBV5-1
clone size: few
J gene: TRBJ2-3
D gene: TRBD2
CDR3 protein: CASSSLLAGVSKTDTQYF
CDR3 DNA: TGCGCCAGCAGCTCCTTACTAGCGGGAGTATCAAAGACAGATACGCAGTATTTT

V gene: TRBV7-9
clone size: many
J gene: TRBJ2-7
D gene: -
CDR3 protein: CASSFFSTGGEQYF
CDR3 DNA: TGTGCCAGCAGCTTCTTTTCAACAGGAGGCGAGCAGTACTTC

V gene: TRBV27
clone size: -
J gene: TRBJ2-7
D gene: TRBD1
CDR3 protein: CASAGTGYHEQYF
CDR3 DNA: TGTGCCAGCGCCGGGACAGGGTACCACGAGCAGTACTTC

V gene: TRBV6-1
clone size: -
J gene: TRBJ2-7
D gene: -
CDR3 protein: CASSEAIEGAYEQYF
CDR3 DNA: TGTGCCAGCAGTGAAGCGATTGAGGGGGCCTACGAGCAGTACTTC

V gene: TRBV29-1
clone size: -
J gene: TRBJ2-1
D gene: TRBD2
CDR3 protein: CSTYGTSTSEQFF
CDR3 DNA: TGCAGCACTTACGGGACTAGTACGAGTGAGCAGTTCTTC

V gene: TRBV3-1
clone size: many
J gene: TRBJ2-3
D gene: TRBD1
CDR3 protein: CASSHLGQGSDTQYF
CDR3 DNA: TGTGCCAGCAGCCATCTGGGACAGGGATCAGATACGCAGTATTTT

V gene: TRBV20-1
clone size: many
J gene: TRBJ2-1
D gene: TRBD2
CDR3 protein: CSASKTSGRANEQFF
CDR3 DNA: TGCAGTGCTTCTAAGACTAGCGGGAGGGCCAATGAGCAGTTCTTC

V gene: TRBV12-3/TRBV12-4
clone size: many
J gene: TRBJ2-3
D gene: TRBD2
CDR3 protein: CASSPRLAGGTDTQYF
CDR3 DNA: TGTGCCAGCAGTCCACGACTAGCGGGGGGAACAGATACGCAGTATTTT

V gene: TRBV27
clone size: many
J gene: TRBJ2-7
D gene: -
CDR3 protein: CATGYSTGTYEQYF
CDR3 DNA: TGTGCCACCGGTTACTCAACCGGAACCTACGAGCAGTACTTC

V gene: TRBV5-4
clone size: few
J gene: TRBJ2-1
D gene: TRBD1
CDR3 protein: CASSLGPGTGGVNEQFF
CDR3 DNA: TGTGCCAGCAGCTTGGGTCCCGGGACAGGGGGCGTAAATGAGCAGTTCTTC

V gene: TRBV7-8
clone size: few
J gene: TRBJ2-5
D gene: -
CDR3 protein: CASSLGDTYQETQYF
CDR3 DNA: TGTGCCAGCAGCTTAGGGGACACGTACCAAGAGACCCAGTACTTC

V gene: TRBV20-1
clone size: few
J gene: TRBJ2-1
D gene: TRBD1
CDR3 protein: CSGRGQGVYNEQFF
CDR3 DNA: TGCAGTGGTAGAGGACAGGGGGTATACAATGAGCAGTTCTTC

V gene: TRBV29-1
clone size: many
J gene: TRBJ2-3
D gene: -
CDR3 protein: CSGSTGTDTQYF
CDR3 DNA: TGCAGCGGTTCAACAGGGACAGATACGCAGTATTTT

V gene: TRBV27
clone size: many
J gene: TRBJ2-7
D gene: TRBD2
CDR3 protein: CASRQLAGGLEQYF
CDR3 DNA: TGTGCCAGCCGACAACTAGCGGGAGGTCTCGAGCAGTACTTC

V gene: TRBV7-9
clone size: -
J gene: TRBJ2-7
D gene: TRBD2
CDR3 protein: CASSLGLAGGLYEQYF
CDR3 DNA: TGTGCCAGCAGCTTAGGACTAGCGGGAGGTCTGTACGAGCAGTACTTC

V gene: TRBV5-1
clone size: few
J gene: TRBJ2-3
D gene: -
CDR3 protein: CASSLARGWTDTQYF
CDR3 DNA: TGCGCCAGCAGCTTGGCGCGGGGTTGGACAGATACGCAGTATTTT

V gene: TRBV20-1
clone size: few
J gene: TRBJ1-1
D gene: -
CDR3 protein: CSARGQVMNTEAFF
CDR3 DNA: TGCAGTGCTAGAGGCCAGGTAATGAACACTGAAGCTTTCTTT

V gene: TRBV28
clone size: -
J gene: TRBJ1-1
D gene: -
CDR3 protein: CASSQRTWKDGWRTEAFF
CDR3 DNA: TGTGCCAGCAGTCAACGGACTTGGAAAGACGGCTGGCGGACTGAAGCTTTCTTT

V gene: TRBV18
clone size: few
J gene: TRBJ2-1
D gene: TRBD1
CDR3 protein: CASSEDRAYEQFF
CDR3 DNA: TGTGCCAGCTCAGAAGACAGGGCCTATGAGCAGTTCTTC

V gene: TRBV28
clone size: many
J gene: TRBJ2-5
D gene: TRBD2
CDR3 protein: CASSFRASGQETQYF
CDR3 DNA: TGTGCCAGCAGTTTCCGGGCTAGCGGCCAAGAGACCCAGTACTTC

V gene: TRBV29-1
clone size: many
J gene: TRBJ2-1
D gene: -
CDR3 protein: CSVDSGAIYNEQFF
CDR3 DNA: TGCAGCGTTGATTCAGGGGCCATCTACAATGAGCAGTTCTTC

V gene: TRBV5-1
clone size: many
J gene: TRBJ2-3
D gene: TRBD2
CDR3 protein: CASSFGLASRADTQYF
CDR3 DNA: TGCGCCAGCAGCTTCGGACTAGCAAGTCGCGCAGATACGCAGTATTTT

V gene: TRBV20-1
clone size: many
J gene: TRBJ2-7
D gene: TRBD1
CDR3 protein: CSARGDSSYEQYF
CDR3 DNA: TGCAGTGCTAGAGGGGACAGCTCCTACGAGCAGTACTTC

V gene: TRBV6-2/TRBV6-3
clone size: few
J gene: TRBJ2-2
D gene: -
CDR3 protein: CASSYLLGTLTGSGELFF
CDR3 DNA: TGTGCCAGCAGTTACCTCCTCGGGACTTTAACTGGCAGCGGGGAGCTGTTTTTT

V gene: TRBV6-1
clone size: few
J gene: TRBJ2-3
D gene: TRBD2
CDR3 protein: CASLSGGSGGDTQYF
CDR3 DNA: TGTGCCAGTCTATCCGGGGGAAGCGGGGGAGATACGCAGTATTTT

V gene: TRBV7-3
clone size: -
J gene: TRBJ1-2
D gene: TRBD1
CDR3 protein: CASSLTPGQGEGYTF
CDR3 DNA: TGTGCCAGCAGCTTAACTCCCGGACAGGGGGAAGGCTACACCTTC